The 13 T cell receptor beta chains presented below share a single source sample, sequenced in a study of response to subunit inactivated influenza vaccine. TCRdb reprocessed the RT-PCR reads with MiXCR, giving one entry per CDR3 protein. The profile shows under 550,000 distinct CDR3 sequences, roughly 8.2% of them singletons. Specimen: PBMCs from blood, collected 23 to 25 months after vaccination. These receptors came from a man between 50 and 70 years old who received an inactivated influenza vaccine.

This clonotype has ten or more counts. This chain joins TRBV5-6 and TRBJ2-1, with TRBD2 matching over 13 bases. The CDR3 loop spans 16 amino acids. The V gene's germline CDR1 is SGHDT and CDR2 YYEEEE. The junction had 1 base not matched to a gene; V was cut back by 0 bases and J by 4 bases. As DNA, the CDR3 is TGTGCCAGCAGCTTGGCACTAGCGGGAGGGTACAATGAGCAGTTCTTC. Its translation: CASSLALAGGYNEQFF. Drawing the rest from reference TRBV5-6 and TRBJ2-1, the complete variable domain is DAGVTQSPTHLIKTRGQQVTLRCSPKSGHDTVSWYQQALGQGPQFIFQYYEEEERQRGNFPDRFSGHQFPNYSSELNVNALLLGDSALYLCASSLALAGGYNEQFFGPGTRLTVL.

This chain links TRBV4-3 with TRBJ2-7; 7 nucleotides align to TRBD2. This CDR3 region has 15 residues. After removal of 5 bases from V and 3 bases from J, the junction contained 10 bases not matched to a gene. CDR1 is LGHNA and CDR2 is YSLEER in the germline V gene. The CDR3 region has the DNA TGCGCCAGCAGCTTCAGTTCGGGACTAAACTACGAGCAGTACTTC. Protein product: CASSFSSGLNYEQYF.

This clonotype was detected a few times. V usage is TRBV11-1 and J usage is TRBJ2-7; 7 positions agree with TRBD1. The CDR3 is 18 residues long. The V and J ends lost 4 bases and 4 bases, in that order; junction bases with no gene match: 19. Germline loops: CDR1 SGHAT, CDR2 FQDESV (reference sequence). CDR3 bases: TGTGCCAGCAGCTCTCCTCTGGGACCGACAGGGACACCGTACGAGCAGTACTTC. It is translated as CASSSPLGPTGTPYEQYF.

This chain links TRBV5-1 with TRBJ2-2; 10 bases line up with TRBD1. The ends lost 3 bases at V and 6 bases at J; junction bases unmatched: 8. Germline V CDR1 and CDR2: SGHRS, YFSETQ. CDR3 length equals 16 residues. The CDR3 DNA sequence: TGCGCCAGCAGCTCACTCGGGGACAGGGGATCCGGGGAGCTGTTTTTT. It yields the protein CASSSLGDRGSGELFF.

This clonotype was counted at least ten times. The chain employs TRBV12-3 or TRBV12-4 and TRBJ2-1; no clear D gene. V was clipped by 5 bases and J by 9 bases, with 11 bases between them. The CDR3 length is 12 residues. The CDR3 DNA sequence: TGTGCCAGCAGTCCCATTCCTGTTGAGCAGTTCTTC. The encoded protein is CASSPIPVEQFF.

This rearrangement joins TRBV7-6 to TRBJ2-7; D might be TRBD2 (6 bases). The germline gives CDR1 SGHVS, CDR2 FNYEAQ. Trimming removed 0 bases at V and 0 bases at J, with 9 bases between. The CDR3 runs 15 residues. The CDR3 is CASSLAASASYEQYF. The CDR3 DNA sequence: TGTGCCAGCAGCTTAGCGGCTAGCGCCTCCTACGAGCAGTACTTC.

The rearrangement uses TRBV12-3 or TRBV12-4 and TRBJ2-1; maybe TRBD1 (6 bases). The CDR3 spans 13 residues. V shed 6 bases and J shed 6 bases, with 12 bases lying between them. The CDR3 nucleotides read TGTGCCAGCAGGCCGACAGGCCTCAATGAGCAGTTCTTC. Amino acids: CASRPTGLNEQFF.

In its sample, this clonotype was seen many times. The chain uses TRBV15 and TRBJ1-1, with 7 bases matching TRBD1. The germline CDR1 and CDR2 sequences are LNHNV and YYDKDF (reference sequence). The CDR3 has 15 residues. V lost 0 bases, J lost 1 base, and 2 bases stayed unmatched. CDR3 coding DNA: TGTGCCACCAGCAGAGACCGACAGGGGAACACTGAAGCTTTCTTT. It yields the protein CATSRDRQGNTEAFF.

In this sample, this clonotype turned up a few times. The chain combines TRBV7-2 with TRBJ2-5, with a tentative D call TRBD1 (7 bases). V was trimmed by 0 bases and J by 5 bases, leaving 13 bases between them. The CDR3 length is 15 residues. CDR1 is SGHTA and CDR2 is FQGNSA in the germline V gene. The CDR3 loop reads CASSLATGRRETQYF. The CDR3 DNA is TGTGCCAGCAGCTTAGCGACAGGGAGGCGGGAGACCCAGTACTTC.

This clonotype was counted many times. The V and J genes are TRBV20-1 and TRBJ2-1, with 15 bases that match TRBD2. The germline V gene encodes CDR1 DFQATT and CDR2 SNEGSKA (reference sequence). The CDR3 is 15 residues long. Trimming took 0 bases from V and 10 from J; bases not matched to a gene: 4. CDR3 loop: CSARDGLAGGPEQFF. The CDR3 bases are TGCAGTGCTAGAGATGGACTAGCGGGGGGGCCCGAGCAGTTCTTC.

The DNA of the CDR3 is TGTGCCAGCAGTTCCATAGCGGGGGGATTCACCGGGGAGCTGTTTTTT. Translation gives CASSSIAGGFTGELFF. This sequence joins TRBV28 and TRBJ2-2; 10 bases align to TRBD2. CDR1 and CDR2 from the germline V gene are MDHEN and SYDVKM. This CDR3 region has 16 residues. The V segment lost 4 bases and the J segment 4 bases; nucleotides outside the gene matches: 6.

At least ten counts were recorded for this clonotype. In nucleotides, the CDR3 is TGTGCCATCAGGGAAGGGACCGCAGGTCAGCCCCAGCATTTT. This translates into CAIREGTAGQPQHF. The rearrangement joins TRBV10-3 to TRBJ1-5, with a possible D match to TRBD1 (5 bases). Germline CDR1 is ENHRY and CDR2 is SYGVKD. Between the trimmed V and J ends, which lost 6 bases and 6 bases, there was a span of 15 bases. This CDR3 contains 14 residues.

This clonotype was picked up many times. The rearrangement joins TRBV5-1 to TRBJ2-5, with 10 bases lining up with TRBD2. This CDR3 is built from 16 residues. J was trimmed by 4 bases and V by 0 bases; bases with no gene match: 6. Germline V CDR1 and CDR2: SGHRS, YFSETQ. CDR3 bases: TGCGCCAGCAGCTTGGGTGCTAGCGGGGGTGTAGAGACCCAGTACTTC. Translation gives CASSLGASGGVETQYF. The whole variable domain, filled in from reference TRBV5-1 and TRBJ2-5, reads KAGVTQTPRYLIKTRGQQVTLSCSPISGHRSVSWYQQTPGQGLQFLFEYFSETQRNKGNFPGRFSGRQFSNSRSEMNVSTLELGDSALYLCASSLGASGGVETQYFGPGTRLLVL.